The T cell receptor beta chain described here comes from a study of shared clonotypes between healthy human individuals. Points from the study as a whole: Represented diversity, genetic and exposure-history alike, was limited by few donors.

Generated by immunoSEQ multiplex PCR, the TCRdb table keeps only in-frame clones and is missing some. The sample includes roughly 550,000 clones, over 95% of them seen just once. Naive CD8 cells lacked CD45RO and underwent positive selection for CCR7, leaving out terminally differentiated effector memory CD45RA+ cells. The donor population consisted of healthy HIV-negative adults with no recent acute infections or vaccinations. Remarks on this clone: Its specificity is unknown.

Per germline, CDR1 MGHRA and CDR2 YSYEKL. This CDR3 contains 13 residues. Trimming shortened V by 3 bases and J by 3 bases, and 9 bases separated the two germline ends. This sequence was found in a woman aged 25 to 39 in good health. What was sequenced was naive CD8+ T cells sorted from blood. The chain is built from TRBV4-1 and TRBJ2-7, with D unclear. This CDR3 reads CASSHPGYYEQYF. CDR3 bases: TGCGCCAGCAGCCACCCAGGCTACTACGAGCAGTACTTC.